The clone carrying this T cell receptor beta chain came up a few times. Its specificity is unknown. CDR1 and CDR2 from the germline V gene are MDHEN and SYDVKM. V was cut by 10 bases and J by 1 base, with 16 bases left in between. The CDR3 consists of 14 residues. The source of the sample is a study of CD8+CD57+ T cells in acquired aplastic anemia. The study's findings and limits: For CD8+ Simpson's diversity, patients and controls showed no significant difference.

The study profiled TCR beta VDJ and CDR3 using genomic DNA as template. TCRdb recomputed calls from the reads with MiXCR, one row per CDR3 protein. The sample has about 200,000 distinct CDR3 sequences, about 62% seen once; the top ten hold about three fifths. It was patients with CD8+CD57+ cell expansion by flow cytometry who were chosen for sequencing. At blood sampling, none of the patients had yet received therapy. This rearrangement joins TRBV28 to TRBJ1-1; D is uncertain. The sample comprised sorted CD4+, CD8+, or CD8+CD57+ T cells (not recorded which) from PBMCs. This receptor was identified in a human donor with aplastic anemia. Written as DNA, the CDR3 is TGTGCCACCTCGCAACCCGGAACGAACACTGAAGCTTTCTTT. Protein sequence: CATSQPGTNTEAFF.